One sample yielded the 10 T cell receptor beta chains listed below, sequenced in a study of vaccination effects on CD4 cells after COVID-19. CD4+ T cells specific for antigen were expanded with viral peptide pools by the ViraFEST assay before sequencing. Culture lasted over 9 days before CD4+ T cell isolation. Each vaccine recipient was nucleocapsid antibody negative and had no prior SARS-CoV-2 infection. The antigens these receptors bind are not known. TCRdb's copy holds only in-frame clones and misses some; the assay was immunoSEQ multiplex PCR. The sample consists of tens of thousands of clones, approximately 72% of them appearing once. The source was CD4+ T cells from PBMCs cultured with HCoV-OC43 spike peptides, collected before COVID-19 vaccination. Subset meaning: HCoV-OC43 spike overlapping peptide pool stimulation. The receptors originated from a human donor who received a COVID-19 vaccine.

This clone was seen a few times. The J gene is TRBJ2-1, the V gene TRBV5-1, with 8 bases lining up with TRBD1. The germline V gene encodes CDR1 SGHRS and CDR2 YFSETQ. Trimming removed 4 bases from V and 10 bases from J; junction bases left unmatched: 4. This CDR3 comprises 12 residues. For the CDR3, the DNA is TGCGCCAGCAGCCTCCGGGACAGGGAGCAGTTCTTC. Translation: CASSLRDREQFF. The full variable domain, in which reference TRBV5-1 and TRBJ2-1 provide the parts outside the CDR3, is KAGVTQTPRYLIKTRGQQVTLSCSPISGHRSVSWYQQTPGQGLQFLFEYFSETQRNKGNFPGRFSGRQFSNSRSEMNVSTLELGDSALYLCASSLRDREQFFGPGTRLTVL.

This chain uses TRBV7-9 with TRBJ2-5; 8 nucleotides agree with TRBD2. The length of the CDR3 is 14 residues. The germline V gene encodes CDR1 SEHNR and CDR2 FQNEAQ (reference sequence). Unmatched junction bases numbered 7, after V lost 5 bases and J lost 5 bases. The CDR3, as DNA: TGTGCCAGCAGCCATGCGGGGGGTGGGGAGACCCAGTACTTC. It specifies CASSHAGGGETQYF.

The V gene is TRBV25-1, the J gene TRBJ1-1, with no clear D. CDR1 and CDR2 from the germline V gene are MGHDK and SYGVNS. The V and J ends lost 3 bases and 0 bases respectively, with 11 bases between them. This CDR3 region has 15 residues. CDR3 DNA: TGTGCCAGCAGTGACCCTTCGATCATGAACACTGAAGCTTTCTTT. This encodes CASSDPSIMNTEAFF.

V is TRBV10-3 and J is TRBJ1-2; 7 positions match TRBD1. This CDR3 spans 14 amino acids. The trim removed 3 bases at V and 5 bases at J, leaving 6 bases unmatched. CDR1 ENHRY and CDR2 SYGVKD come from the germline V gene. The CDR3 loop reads CAISDLGGGYGYTF. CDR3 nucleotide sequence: TGTGCCATCAGTGACCTAGGGGGCGGGTATGGCTACACCTTC.

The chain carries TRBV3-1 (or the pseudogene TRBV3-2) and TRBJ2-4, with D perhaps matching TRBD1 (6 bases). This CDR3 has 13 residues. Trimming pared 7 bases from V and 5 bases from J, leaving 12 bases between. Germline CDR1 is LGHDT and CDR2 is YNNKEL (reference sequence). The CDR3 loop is CASINGGENIQYF. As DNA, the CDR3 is TGTGCCAGCATTAATGGGGGCGAAAACATTCAGTACTTC.

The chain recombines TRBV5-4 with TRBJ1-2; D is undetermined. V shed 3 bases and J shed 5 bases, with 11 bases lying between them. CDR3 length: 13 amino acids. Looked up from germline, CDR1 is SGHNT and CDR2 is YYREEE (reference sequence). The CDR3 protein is CASSSGKSYGYTF. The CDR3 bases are TGTGCCAGCAGCTCTGGGAAATCTTATGGCTACACCTTC.

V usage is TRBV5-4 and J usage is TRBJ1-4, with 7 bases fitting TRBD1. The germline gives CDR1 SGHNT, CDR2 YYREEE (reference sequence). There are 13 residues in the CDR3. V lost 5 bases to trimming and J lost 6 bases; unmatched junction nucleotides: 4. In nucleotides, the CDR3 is TGTGCCAGCAGACGTGACAGGGATGAAAAACTGTTTTTT. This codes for CASRRDRDEKLFF.

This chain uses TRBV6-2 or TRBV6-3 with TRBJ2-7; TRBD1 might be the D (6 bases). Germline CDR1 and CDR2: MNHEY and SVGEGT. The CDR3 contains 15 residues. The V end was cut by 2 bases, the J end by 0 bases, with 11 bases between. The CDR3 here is CASSYGTTDSYEQYV. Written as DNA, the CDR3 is TGTGCCAGCAGTTACGGGACAACGGACTCCTACGAGCAGTACGTC.

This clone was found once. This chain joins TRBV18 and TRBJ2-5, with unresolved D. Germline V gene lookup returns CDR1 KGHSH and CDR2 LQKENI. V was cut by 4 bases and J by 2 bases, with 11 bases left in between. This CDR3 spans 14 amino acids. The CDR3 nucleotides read TGTGCCAGCTCACAGGATCAATTACAAGAGACCCAGTACTTC. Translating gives CASSQDQLQETQYF.

In nucleotides, the CDR3 is TGCGCCAGCAGGGGGGTGAGTCAGAAGACCCAGTACTTC. It encodes CASRGVSQKTQYF. The J gene is TRBJ2-5, the V gene TRBV10-2, with D tentatively TRBD1 or TRBD2 (5 bases each). This CDR3 contains 13 residues. The V and J ends lost 6 bases and 6 bases respectively, with 14 bases between them. Germline V CDR1 and CDR2: WSHSY, SAAADI.